The rows below give T cell receptor beta chains drawn from one sample of a study of identifying expanded T cells in peripheral blood. Libraries were prepared by immunoSEQ multiplex PCR; TCRdb keeps only in-frame clonotypes and omits some of them. The data contain over 45,000 clones, about 85% of them singletons. Input material: blood. The receptors derive from a person between 18 and 75 years old in good health. Both conserved end residues are part of each CDR3. D genes are given only for firm matches. Clone size is stated in some rows and not others, as once, few, many or a class when expanded.

d_call: -; v_call: TRBV27; clone_size: -; j_call: TRBJ1-3; cdr3_nt: TGTGCCACGGGGCGGGGAAACACCATATATTTT; cdr3_aa: CATGRGNTIYF
d_call: -; v_call: TRBV6-5; clone_size: -; j_call: TRBJ1-3; cdr3_nt: TGTGCCAGCAGTTCACCAACAGGGAGCTCTGGAAACACCATATATTTT; cdr3_aa: CASSSPTGSSGNTIYF
d_call: -; v_call: TRBV11-2; clone_size: -; j_call: TRBJ1-6; cdr3_nt: TGTGCCAGCAGCTTAGTAGGCTTAAATAATTCACCCCTCCACTTT; cdr3_aa: CASSLVGLNNSPLHF
d_call: -; v_call: TRBV6-1; clone_size: -; j_call: TRBJ1-2; cdr3_nt: TGTGCCGGCAGTAGGGGGGTAGGTGGCTACACCTTC; cdr3_aa: CAGSRGVGGYTF
d_call: -; v_call: TRBV6-1; clone_size: -; j_call: TRBJ1-3; cdr3_nt: TGTGCCAGCAGTGAAGTTCCTTCCAGGGTTGGAAACACCATATATTTT; cdr3_aa: CASSEVPSRVGNTIYF
d_call: -; v_call: TRBV6-1; clone_size: -; j_call: TRBJ1-6; cdr3_nt: TGTGCCAGCAGTGAATGGGACGGCGACTATAATTCACCCCTCCACTTT; cdr3_aa: CASSEWDGDYNSPLHF
d_call: TRBD1; v_call: TRBV6-5; clone_size: few; j_call: TRBJ2-2; cdr3_nt: TGTGCCAGCGTAGGGGGCCCCGGGGAGCTGTTTTTT; cdr3_aa: CASVGGPGELFF
d_call: TRBD1; v_call: TRBV27; clone_size: -; j_call: TRBJ1-2; cdr3_nt: TGTGCCAGCAGTTTGAGACCCGGGACAGGGGGTGGCTACACCTTC; cdr3_aa: CASSLRPGTGGGYTF
d_call: TRBD1; v_call: TRBV5-4; clone_size: -; j_call: TRBJ1-1; cdr3_nt: TGTGCCAGCAGCTTCGGGGCAGGGGGCGCGAGCACTGAAGCTTTCTTT; cdr3_aa: CASSFGAGGASTEAFF
d_call: TRBD1; v_call: TRBV6-1; clone_size: -; j_call: TRBJ2-7; cdr3_nt: TGTGCCAGCAGTCCCGACAGGGTCTCCTACGAGCAGTACTTC; cdr3_aa: CASSPDRVSYEQYF
d_call: TRBD1; v_call: TRBV23-1; clone_size: few; j_call: TRBJ2-4; cdr3_nt: TGCGCCAGCAGTCAACCGGGGACAGGGCCGCAACAGTACTTC; cdr3_aa: CASSQPGTGPQQYF
d_call: TRBD2; v_call: TRBV5-4; clone_size: medium-sized; j_call: TRBJ2-1; cdr3_nt: TGTGCCAGCAGCGTAACGACTAGCGGGAGGCGACTAGAGCAGTTCTTC; cdr3_aa: CASSVTTSGRRLEQFF
d_call: -; v_call: TRBV4-1; clone_size: few; j_call: TRBJ2-1; cdr3_nt: TGCGCCAGCAGCCAAGATCCGGGAGCGAGACAAAATGAGCAGTTCTTC; cdr3_aa: CASSQDPGARQNEQFF
d_call: TRBD2; v_call: TRBV10-3; clone_size: -; j_call: TRBJ2-3; cdr3_nt: TGTGCCATCTCGGGACTAGCGGGGGGCCCAGATACGCAGTATTTT; cdr3_aa: CAISGLAGGPDTQYF
d_call: TRBD2; v_call: TRBV6-5; clone_size: -; j_call: TRBJ2-1; cdr3_nt: TGTGCCAGCAGTTACCGACAGTCCGGGGGGGAGCAGTTCTTC; cdr3_aa: CASSYRQSGGEQFF
d_call: -; v_call: TRBV7-2; clone_size: -; j_call: TRBJ2-7; cdr3_nt: TGTGCCAGCAGCCCCTTGCCACAGGGACTTGCTGGGGAGCAGTACTTC; cdr3_aa: CASSPLPQGLAGEQYF